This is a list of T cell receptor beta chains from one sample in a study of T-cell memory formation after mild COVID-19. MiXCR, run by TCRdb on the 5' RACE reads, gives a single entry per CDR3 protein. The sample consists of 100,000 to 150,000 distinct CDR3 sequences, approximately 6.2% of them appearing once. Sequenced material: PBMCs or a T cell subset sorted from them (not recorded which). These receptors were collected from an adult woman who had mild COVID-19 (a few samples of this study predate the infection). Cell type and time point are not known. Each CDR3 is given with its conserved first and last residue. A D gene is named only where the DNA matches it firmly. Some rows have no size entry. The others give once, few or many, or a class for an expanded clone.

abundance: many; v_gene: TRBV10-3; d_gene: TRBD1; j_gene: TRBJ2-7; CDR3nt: TGTGCCATCAGTGACGGACAGGACTTACACTTC; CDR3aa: CAISDGQDLHF
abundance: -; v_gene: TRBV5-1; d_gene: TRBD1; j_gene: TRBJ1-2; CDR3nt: TGCGCCAGCAGTTTTACTACACCCGGGACAGGGGATGGCTACACCTTC; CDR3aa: CASSFTTPGTGDGYTF
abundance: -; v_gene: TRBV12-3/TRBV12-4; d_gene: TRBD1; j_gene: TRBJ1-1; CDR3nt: TGTGCCAGCAGTTTAAGGACAGGGGGGAACACTGAAGCTTTCTTT; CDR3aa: CASSLRTGGNTEAFF
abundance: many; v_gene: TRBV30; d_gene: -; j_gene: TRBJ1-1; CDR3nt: TGTGCCTGGAGTGTACGAGCCGTCGGCGCTGAAGCTTTCTTT; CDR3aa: CAWSVRAVGAEAFF
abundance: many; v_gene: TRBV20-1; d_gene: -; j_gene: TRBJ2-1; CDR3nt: TGCAGTGCTGCCCCTCTCGCGGGGCACAATGAGCAGTTCTTC; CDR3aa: CSAAPLAGHNEQFF
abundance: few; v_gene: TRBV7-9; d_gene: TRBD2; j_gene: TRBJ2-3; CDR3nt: TGTGCCAGCGGGACTAGCGGGAGCACAGATACGCAGTATTTT; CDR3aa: CASGTSGSTDTQYF
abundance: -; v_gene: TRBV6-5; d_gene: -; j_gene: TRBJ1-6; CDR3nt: TGTGCCAGCAGTTACGGAGGCCCCTATAATTCACCCCTCCACTTT; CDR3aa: CASSYGGPYNSPLHF
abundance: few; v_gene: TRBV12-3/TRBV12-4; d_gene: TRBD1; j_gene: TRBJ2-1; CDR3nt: TGTGCCAGCAGGCGACAGGGCAGGGAGCAGTTCTTC; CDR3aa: CASRRQGREQFF
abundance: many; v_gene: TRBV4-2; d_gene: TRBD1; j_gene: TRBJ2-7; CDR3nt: TGTGCCAGCAGCCAGACCGGGACAGGAATATTCGAGCAGTACTTC; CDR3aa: CASSQTGTGIFEQYF
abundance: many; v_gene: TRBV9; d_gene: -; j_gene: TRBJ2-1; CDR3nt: TGTGCCAGCAGCGTAGAGGCCAACTTCGAGCAGTTCTTC; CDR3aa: CASSVEANFEQFF
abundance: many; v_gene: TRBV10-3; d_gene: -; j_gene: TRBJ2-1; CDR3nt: TGTGCCATCAGTAAAAAGTCTGACCCCTCCTACAATGAGCAGTTCTTC; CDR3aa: CAISKKSDPSYNEQFF
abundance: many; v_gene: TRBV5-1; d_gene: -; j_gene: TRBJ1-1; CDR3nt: TGCGCCAGCAGCTTGGAAGGGGGGAACACTGAAGCTTTCTTT; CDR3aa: CASSLEGGNTEAFF
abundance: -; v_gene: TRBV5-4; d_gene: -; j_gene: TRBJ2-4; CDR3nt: TGTGCCAGCAGCTTGGATCTATTGGGGCAGGCCAAAAACATTCAGTACTTC; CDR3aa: CASSLDLLGQAKNIQYF
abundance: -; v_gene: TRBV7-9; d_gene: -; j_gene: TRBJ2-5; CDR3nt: TGTGCCAGTCTAGGTGGGGAGACCCAGTACTTC; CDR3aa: CASLGGETQYF
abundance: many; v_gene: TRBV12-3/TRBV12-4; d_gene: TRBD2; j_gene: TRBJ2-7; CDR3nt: TGTGCCAGCAGTTCCAGACTAGCCGAGCAGTACTTC; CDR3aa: CASSSRLAEQYF
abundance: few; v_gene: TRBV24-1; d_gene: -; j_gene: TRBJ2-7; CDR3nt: TGTGCCACCAGCGGCTGGGATACCCCCTACGAGCAGTACTTC; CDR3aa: CATSGWDTPYEQYF
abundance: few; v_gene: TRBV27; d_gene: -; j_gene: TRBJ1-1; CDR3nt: TGTGCCAGCAGTTTAGGGGGGGAAAAGGCTTTCTTT; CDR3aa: CASSLGGEKAFF
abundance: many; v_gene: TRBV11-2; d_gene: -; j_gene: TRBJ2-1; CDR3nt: TGTGCCAGCAGCCAGAAGACTCCATTTAGCTCCTACAATGAGCAGTTCTTC; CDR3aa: CASSQKTPFSSYNEQFF
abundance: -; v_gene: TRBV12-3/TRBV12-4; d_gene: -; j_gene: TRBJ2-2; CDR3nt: TGTGCCAGCAGTCCCTTTTCGGGAACCAACACCGGGGAGCTGTTTTTT; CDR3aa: CASSPFSGTNTGELFF
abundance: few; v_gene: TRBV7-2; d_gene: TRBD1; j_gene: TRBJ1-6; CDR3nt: TGTGCCAGCAGCTCCAGGACAGGGGGCACTTCACCCCTCCACTTT; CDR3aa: CASSSRTGGTSPLHF
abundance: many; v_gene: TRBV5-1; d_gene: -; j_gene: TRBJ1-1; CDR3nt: TGCGCCAGCAGCTTGTCAAGTAACACTGAAGCTTTCTTT; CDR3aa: CASSLSSNTEAFF
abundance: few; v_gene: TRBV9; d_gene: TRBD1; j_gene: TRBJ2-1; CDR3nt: TGTGCCAGCAGCGTAGTCGGGACAGGGCAATACAATGAGCAGTTCTTC; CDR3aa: CASSVVGTGQYNEQFF
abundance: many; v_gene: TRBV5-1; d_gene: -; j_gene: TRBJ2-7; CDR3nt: TGCGCCAGCAGCCCTGGGACGGCCCCAACCTACGAGCAGTACTTC; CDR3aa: CASSPGTAPTYEQYF
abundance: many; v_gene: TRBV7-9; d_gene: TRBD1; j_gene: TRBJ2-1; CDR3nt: TGTGCCAGCAGCTACCTCACAGGGGGCAGTACCTACAATGAGCAGTTCTTC; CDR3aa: CASSYLTGGSTYNEQFF
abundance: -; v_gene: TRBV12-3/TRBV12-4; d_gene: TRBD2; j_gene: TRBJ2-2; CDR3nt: TGTGCCAGCAGACCCGGACTAGCGTCTGGGGAGCTGTTTTTT; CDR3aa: CASRPGLASGELFF
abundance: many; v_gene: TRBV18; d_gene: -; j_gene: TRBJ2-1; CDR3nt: TGTGCCAGCTCACCACGGCCGACGGTGAGCGACAATGAGCAGTTCTTC; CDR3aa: CASSPRPTVSDNEQFF
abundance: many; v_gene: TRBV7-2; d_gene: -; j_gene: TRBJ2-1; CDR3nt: TGTGCCAGCAGCTCGGGACGCTCCTACCTTGAGCAGTTCTTC; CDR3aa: CASSSGRSYLEQFF
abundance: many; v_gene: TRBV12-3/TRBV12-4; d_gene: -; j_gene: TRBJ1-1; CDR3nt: TGTGCCAGCAGTTTATACAGAGGCACTGAAGCTTTCTTT; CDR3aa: CASSLYRGTEAFF
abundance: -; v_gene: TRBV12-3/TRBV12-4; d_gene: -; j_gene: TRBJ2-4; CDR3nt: TGTGCCAGCAGCCGCGGACAGACACTAGCCAAAAACATTCAGTACTTC; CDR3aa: CASSRGQTLAKNIQYF
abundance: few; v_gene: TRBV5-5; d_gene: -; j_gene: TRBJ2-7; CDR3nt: TGTGCCAGCAGCCGTGGACCGGGGCCTGTAACTTACGAGCAGTACTTC; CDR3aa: CASSRGPGPVTYEQYF
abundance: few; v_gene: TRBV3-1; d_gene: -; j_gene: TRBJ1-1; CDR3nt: TGTGCCAGCAGCCAAAGGGCGAACACTGAAGCTTTCTTT; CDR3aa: CASSQRANTEAFF
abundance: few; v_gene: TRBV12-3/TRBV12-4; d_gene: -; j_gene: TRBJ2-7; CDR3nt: TGTGCCAGCAGCCGCACATTAGGGGAGCAGTACTTC; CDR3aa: CASSRTLGEQYF
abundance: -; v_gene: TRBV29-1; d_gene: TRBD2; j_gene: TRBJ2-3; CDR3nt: TGCAGCTTGGGACTAGCGGGAACCGGCACAGATACGCAGTATTTT; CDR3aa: CSLGLAGTGTDTQYF
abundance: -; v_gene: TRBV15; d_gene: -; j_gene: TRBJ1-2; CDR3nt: TGTGCCACCAGCAGAGGGACTAACTATGGCTACACCTTC; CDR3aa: CATSRGTNYGYTF
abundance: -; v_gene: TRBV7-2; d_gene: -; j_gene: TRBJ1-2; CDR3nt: TGTGCCAGCAGCTTAAAAAACAGGAAAGGCTACACCTTC; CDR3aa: CASSLKNRKGYTF
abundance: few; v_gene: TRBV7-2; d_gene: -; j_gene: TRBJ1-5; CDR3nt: TGTGCCAGCAGCTTAATGGGCTATAGCAATCAGCCCCAGCATTTT; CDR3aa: CASSLMGYSNQPQHF
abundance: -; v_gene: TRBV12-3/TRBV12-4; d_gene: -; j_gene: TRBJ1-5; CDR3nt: TGTGCCAGCAGTTTATATAGCAATCAGCCCCAGCATTTT; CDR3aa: CASSLYSNQPQHF
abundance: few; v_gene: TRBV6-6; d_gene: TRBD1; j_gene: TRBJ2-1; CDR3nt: TGTGCCAGCAGTAAGGGACAGAACTCCTACAATGAGCAGTTCTTC; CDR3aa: CASSKGQNSYNEQFF
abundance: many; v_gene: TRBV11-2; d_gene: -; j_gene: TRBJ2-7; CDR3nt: TGTGCCAGCAGCTTAGAATTAGGAGTGCAGTACTTC; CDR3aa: CASSLELGVQYF
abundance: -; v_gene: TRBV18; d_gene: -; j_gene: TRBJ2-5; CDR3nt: TGTGCCAGCTCACCAGGTATCGGTGTGGAGACCCAGTACTTC; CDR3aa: CASSPGIGVETQYF
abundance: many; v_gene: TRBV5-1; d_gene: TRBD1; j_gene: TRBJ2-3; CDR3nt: TGCGCCAGCAGCGGAGTGACAGGGAGCACAGATACGCAGTATTTT; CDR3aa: CASSGVTGSTDTQYF